This T cell receptor (beta chain) was sequenced for a study of blood T cells in healthy people across ages. Next came a second PCR, run for roughly 7 to 12 cycles, which used a sample-barcoded 5' primer along with a J-beta primer mix. A 12-random-nucleotide template-switch adaptor tagged each cDNA molecule. TCRdb analysed the 5' RACE reads with MiXCR anew, one entry per CDR3 protein. The table records about 780,000 distinct CDR3 sequences, more than 35% of them present only once. This CDR3 is built from 17 residues. Trimming left V 3 bases short and J 0 bases short, with 15 bases between. CDR1 and CDR2 (germline): KGHSH, LQKENI.

Sequencing was carried out using blood. V gene TRBV18 combines with J gene TRBJ2-1; D is perhaps TRBD1 or TRBD2 (6 bases each). The sequence derives from a man aged 80 or over in good health. CDR3 sequence: CASSPGGGHISYNEQFF. The CDR3, as DNA: TGTGCCAGCTCACCCGGAGGGGGACACATCTCCTACAATGAGCAGTTCTTC. Full variable domain (rest looked up from reference TRBV18 and TRBJ2-1): NAGVMQNPRHLVRRRGQEARLRCSPMKGHSHVYWYRQLPEEGLKFMVYLQKENIIDESGMPKERFSAEFPKEGPSILRIQQVVRGDSAAYFCASSPGGGHISYNEQFFGPGTRLTVL.